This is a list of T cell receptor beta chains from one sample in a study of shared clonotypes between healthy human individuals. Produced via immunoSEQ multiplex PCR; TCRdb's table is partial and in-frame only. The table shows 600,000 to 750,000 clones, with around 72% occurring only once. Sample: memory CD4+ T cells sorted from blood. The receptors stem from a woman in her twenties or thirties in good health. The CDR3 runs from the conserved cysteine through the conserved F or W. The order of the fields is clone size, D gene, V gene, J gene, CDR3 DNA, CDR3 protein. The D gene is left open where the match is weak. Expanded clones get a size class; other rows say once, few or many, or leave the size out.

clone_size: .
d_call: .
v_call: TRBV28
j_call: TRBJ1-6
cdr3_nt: TGTGCCAGCAGTGGGACCAGGCCCCTCCACTTT
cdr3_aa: CASSGTRPLHF

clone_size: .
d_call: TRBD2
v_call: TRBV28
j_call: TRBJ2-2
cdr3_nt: TGTGCCAGCAGTGCACTGGAGCTAGCGGGATTGGGCGGGGAGCTGTTTTTT
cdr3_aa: CASSALELAGLGGELFF

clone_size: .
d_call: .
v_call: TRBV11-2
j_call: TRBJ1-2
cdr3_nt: TGTGCCAGCAGCTTAGGATGGCGGGGTTCCAACTATGGCTACACCTTC
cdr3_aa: CASSLGWRGSNYGYTF

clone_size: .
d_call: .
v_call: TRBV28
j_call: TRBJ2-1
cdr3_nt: TGTGCCAGCCTCAAGGGGGTCCCCAATGAGCAGTTCTTC
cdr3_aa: CASLKGVPNEQFF

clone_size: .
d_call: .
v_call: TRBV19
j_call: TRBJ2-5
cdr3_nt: TGTGCCAGTAGTATGAACAGCCAAGAGACCCAGTACTTC
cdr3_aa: CASSMNSQETQYF

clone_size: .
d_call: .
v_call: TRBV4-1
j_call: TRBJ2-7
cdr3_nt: TGCGCCAGCAGCCGGGAAGAATTAGGGAGACCCTACGAGCAGTACTTC
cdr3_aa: CASSREELGRPYEQYF

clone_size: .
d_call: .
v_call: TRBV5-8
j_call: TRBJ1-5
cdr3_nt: TGTGCCAGCCAGCTTGTTTTTGCGACGGACTTTCAGCCCCAGCATTTT
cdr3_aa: CASQLVFATDFQPQHF

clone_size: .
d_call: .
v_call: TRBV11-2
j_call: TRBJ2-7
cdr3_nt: TGTGCCAGCAGCTCACAGGCTCATCCGTACGAGCAGTACTTC
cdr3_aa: CASSSQAHPYEQYF

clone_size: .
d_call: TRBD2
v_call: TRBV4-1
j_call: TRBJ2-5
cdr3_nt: TGCGCCAGCAGCCAAAGGGGTCTAGCGGGAACCCAAGAGACCCAGTACTTC
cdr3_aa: CASSQRGLAGTQETQYF

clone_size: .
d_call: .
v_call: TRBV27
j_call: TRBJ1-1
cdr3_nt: TGTGCCAGCAGCATCACAGGGAACACTGAAGCTTTCTTT
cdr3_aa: CASSITGNTEAFF

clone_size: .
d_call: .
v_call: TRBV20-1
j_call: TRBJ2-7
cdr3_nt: TGCAGTGCTAGTAGGCTGCACGAGCAGTACTTC
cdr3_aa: CSASRLHEQYF

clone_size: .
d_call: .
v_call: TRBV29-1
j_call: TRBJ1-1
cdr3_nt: TGCAGCGTTAGGTCGCCCTGGAGCACTGAAGCTTTCTTT
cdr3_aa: CSVRSPWSTEAFF

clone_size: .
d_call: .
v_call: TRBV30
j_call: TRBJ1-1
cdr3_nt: TGTGCCTGGAGTCGGGGTCCTCGGATGAACACTGAAGCTTTCTTT
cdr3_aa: CAWSRGPRMNTEAFF

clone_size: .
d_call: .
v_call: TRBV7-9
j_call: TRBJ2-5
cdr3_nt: TGTGCCAGCAGCTTAGGGGTGGACCCAGAGACCCAGTACTTC
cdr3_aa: CASSLGVDPETQYF

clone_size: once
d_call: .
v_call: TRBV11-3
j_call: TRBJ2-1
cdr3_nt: TGTGCCAGCAGCTTAGGTACGGGATTCGGTATACCCAATGAGCAGTTCTTC
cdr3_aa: CASSLGTGFGIPNEQFF

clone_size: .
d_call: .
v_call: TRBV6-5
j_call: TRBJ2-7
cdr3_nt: TGTGCCAGCACAGGGGACTCCTACGAGCAGTACTTC
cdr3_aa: CASTGDSYEQYF

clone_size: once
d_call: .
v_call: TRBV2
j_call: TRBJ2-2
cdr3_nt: TGTGCCAGCAACTTGGGGGTAAACACCGGGGAGCTGTTTTTT
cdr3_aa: CASNLGVNTGELFF

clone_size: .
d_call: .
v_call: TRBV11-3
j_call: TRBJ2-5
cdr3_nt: TGTGCCAGCAGCTTAGGGGCCGTGGAGACCCAGTACTTC
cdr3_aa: CASSLGAVETQYF

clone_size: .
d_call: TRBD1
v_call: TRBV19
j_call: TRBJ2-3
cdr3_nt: TGTGCCAGTACCTCCGGGACAGCTAGCACAGATACGCAGTATTTT
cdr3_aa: CASTSGTASTDTQYF

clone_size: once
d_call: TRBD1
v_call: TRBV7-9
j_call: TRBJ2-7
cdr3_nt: TGTGCCAGCAGCTTAGTGGGACAGGGTCGTTACGAGCAGTACTTC
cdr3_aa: CASSLVGQGRYEQYF

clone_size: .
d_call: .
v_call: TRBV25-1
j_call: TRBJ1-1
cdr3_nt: TGTGCCAGCAGTGAATCACGGGGCGTCACTGAAGCTTTCTTT
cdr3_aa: CASSESRGVTEAFF

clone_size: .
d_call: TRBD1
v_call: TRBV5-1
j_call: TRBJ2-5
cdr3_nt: TGCGCCAGCACGGGACAGGGAGTAGAGACCCAGTACTTC
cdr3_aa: CASTGQGVETQYF

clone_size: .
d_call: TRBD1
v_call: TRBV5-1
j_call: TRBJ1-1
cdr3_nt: TGCGCCAGCAGCTGGAACAGGGGGCGTGAAGCTTTCTTT
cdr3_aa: CASSWNRGREAFF

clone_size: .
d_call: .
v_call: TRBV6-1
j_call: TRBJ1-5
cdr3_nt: TGTGCCAGCAGTGGTAATCGTGAGGTGGGGGCAGGGAATCAGCCCCAGCATTTT
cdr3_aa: CASSGNREVGAGNQPQHF

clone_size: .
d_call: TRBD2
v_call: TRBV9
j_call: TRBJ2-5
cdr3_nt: TGTGCCAGCACCGGGGATAGCGGGGCCCTGGCCGAGACCCAGTACTTC
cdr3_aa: CASTGDSGALAETQYF

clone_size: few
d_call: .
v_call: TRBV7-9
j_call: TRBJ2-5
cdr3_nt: TGTGCCAGCAGCTTATCCGGGCAAGAGACCCAGTACTTC
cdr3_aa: CASSLSGQETQYF

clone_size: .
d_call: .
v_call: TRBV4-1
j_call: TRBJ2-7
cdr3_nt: TGCGCCAGCAGCCAAGATAGCCTACCCTTCGTCATGGGGCAGTACTTC
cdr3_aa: CASSQDSLPFVMGQYF

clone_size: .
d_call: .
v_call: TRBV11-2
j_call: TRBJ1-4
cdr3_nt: TGTGCCAGCAGCCTCACCAGGGGTAATACGAATGAAAAACTGTTTTTT
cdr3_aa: CASSLTRGNTNEKLFF

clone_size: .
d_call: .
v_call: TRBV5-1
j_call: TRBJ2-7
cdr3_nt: TGCGCCAGCAGCTTGGGGCAGACCTCCTACGAGCAGTACTTC
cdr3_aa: CASSLGQTSYEQYF

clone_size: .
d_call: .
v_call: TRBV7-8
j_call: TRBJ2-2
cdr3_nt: TGTGCCAGCAGCCCTCGTGGAGCCCTCGGGGAGCTGTTTTTT
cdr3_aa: CASSPRGALGELFF

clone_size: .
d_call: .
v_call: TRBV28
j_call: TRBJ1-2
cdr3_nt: TGTGCCAGCAGTCCCACCACGTTGTTGGGAGGCAAGGGAGTACGCTATGGCTACACCTTC
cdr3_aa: CASSPTTLLGGKGVRYGYTF

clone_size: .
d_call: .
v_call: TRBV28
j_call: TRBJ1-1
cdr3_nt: TGTGCCAGCAGTACGGCCGGCGGGGCCTGGGGGACTGAAGCTTTCTTT
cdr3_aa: CASSTAGGAWGTEAFF

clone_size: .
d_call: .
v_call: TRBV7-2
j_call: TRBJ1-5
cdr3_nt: TGTGCCAGCAGCCGAGGACAGTCGCATCAGCCCCAGCATTTT
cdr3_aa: CASSRGQSHQPQHF

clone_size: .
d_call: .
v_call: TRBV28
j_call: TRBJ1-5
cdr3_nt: TGTGTTTCCCAAAGTAGCAATCAGCCCCAGCATTTT
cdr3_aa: CVSQSSNQPQHF

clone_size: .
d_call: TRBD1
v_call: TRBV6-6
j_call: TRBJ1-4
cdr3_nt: TGTGCCAGCAGTTCCGGGACAGCCCAAAAACTGTTTTTT
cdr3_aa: CASSSGTAQKLFF

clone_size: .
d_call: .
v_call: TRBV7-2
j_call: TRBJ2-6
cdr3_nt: TGTGCCAGCAGCGTTTTTAGTTCTGGGGCCAACGTCCTGACTTTC
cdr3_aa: CASSVFSSGANVLTF

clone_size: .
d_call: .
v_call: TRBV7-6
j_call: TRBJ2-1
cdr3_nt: TGTGCCAGCAGCTTATGGGGGCGTGAGCAGTTCTTC
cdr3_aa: CASSLWGREQFF

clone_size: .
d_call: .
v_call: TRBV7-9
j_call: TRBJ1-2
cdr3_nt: TGTGCCAGCAGCTTAGCCCACCTGGGGGGGACCTATGGCTACACCTTC
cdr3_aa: CASSLAHLGGTYGYTF

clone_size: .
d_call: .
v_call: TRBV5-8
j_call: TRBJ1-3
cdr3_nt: TGTGCCAGCAGCTTGATGCAGGCAGCATACTCTGGAAACACCATATATTTT
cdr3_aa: CASSLMQAAYSGNTIYF

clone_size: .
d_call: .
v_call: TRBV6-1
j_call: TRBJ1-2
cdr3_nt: TGTGCCAGCAGCTACGGGAAGTCCGGTGGCTACACCTTC
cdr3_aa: CASSYGKSGGYTF

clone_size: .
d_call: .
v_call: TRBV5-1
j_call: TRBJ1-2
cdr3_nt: TGCGCCAGCAGCCCCGGGACGAGCCCCAGCTATGGCTACACCTTC
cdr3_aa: CASSPGTSPSYGYTF

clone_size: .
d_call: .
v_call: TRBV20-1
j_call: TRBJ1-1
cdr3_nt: TGCAGTGCTAACCCCCAAAAAGCTTTCTTT
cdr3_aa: CSANPQKAFF

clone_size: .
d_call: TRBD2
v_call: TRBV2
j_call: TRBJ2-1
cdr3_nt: TGTGCCAGCAGTGAAGCGATGGCTAGCGGGACCCCCTGGCCTACTGAGCAGTTCTTC
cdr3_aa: CASSEAMASGTPWPTEQFF

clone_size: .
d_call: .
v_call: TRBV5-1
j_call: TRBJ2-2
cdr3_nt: TGCGCCAGCAGCGTGCCCGGTACGAACACCGGGGAGCTGTTTTTT
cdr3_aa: CASSVPGTNTGELFF

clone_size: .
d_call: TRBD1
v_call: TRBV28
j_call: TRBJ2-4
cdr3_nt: TGTGCCAGCAGTCGCGGACAGGGGGTAGACATTCAGTACTTC
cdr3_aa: CASSRGQGVDIQYF

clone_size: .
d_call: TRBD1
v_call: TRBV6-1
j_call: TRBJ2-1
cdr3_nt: TGTGCCAGCAGTGGGCCCGGACAGGGGGCGTTTTCCTACAATGAGCAGTTCTTC
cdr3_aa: CASSGPGQGAFSYNEQFF

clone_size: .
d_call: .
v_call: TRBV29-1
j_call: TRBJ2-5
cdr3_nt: TGCAGCGGAATCGAAGAGACCCAGTACTTC
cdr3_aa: CSGIEETQYF

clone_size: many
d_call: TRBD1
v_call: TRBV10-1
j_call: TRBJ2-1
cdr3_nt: TGCGCCAGCAGTGAAGGGACAGGGAGAATTGAGCAGTTCTTC
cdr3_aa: CASSEGTGRIEQFF

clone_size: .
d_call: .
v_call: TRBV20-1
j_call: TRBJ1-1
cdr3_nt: TGCAGTGCTCGAGACAGGTTGGATTTCTTT
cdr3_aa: CSARDRLDFF